This T cell receptor (beta chain) was identified during a study of beta chain bispecific antibodies for T cell cancers. Overall study: Surface TRBV12 (TRBV12-3) was on Jurkat, TRBV5-5 on HPB-ALL.

Libraries carried unique molecular identifiers used for clonotype counts. MiXCR, run by TCRdb on the 5' RACE reads, gives a single entry per CDR3 protein. The sample carries tens of thousands of distinct CDR3 sequences, 2% to 2.5% recorded once. Broader study findings: Anti-TRBV12 exposure, compared with anti-CD19, reduced the TRBV12-3 proportion of TRBV signal by roughly 99%. Most targeted TRBV signal came from the leukemia cell line cells, not normal T cells.

The trim removed 5 bases at V and 9 bases at J, leaving 8 bases unmatched. The CDR3 sequence is 15 residues long. In germline, CDR1 is SGHRS, CDR2 YFSETQ. This clonotype was seen ten or more times. Its antigen is unknown. T cells were expanded from blood mononuclear cells for about three days with anti-CD3 OKT3 or CD3/CD28 beads. Anti-TRBV12 bispecific coculture of Jurkat cells with normal T cells. Bispecific antibody was added to around 5 x 10^4 normal T cells and around 5 x 10^4 target cells. The clonotype originates from a human donor in good health. Some clones in this sample may be carry-over from other donors' samples. The source material was healthy donor T cells cultured with leukemia cells, sampled from a culture containing a bispecific antibody targeting TCR Vbeta12. The chain links TRBV5-1 to TRBJ1-6, with TRBD1 identical over 10 bases. The chain's CDR3 is CASSFGTGERSPLHF. The CDR3 DNA follows: TGCGCCAGCAGTTTTGGGACAGGGGAACGTTCACCCCTCCACTTT.